This TCR beta chain was found in a study of T cells in Graves' hyperthyroidism and ophthalmopathy. This clonotype was counted ten times or more. From RNA transcripts, TCR beta CDR3 regions were amplified. RT-PCR in the first round (using the HTBI primer set) targeted the TCR CDR3. MiXCR was run by TCRdb on the multiplex PCR reads, yielding one entry per CDR3 protein. The sample shows around 690,000 distinct CDR3 sequences, 20% of them seen only once. This TCR was sampled from a man younger than 45 with Graves' ophthalmopathy. Specimen: blood.

The CDR3 region has the DNA TGTGCCTGGAGTGACCCCAATTTGCGGGGTGAGCAGTTCTTC. Translation gives CAWSDPNLRGEQFF. The chain uses TRBV30 and TRBJ2-1, with D possibly being TRBD2 (6 bases). CDR3 length equals 14 residues. Trimming stripped 1 base from V and 9 bases from J, with 16 bases between. The V gene's germline CDR1 is GTSNPN and CDR2 SVGIG (reference sequence). Together with reference TRBV30 and TRBJ2-1, the CDR3 gives the full variable domain: SQTIHQWPATLVQPVGSPLSLECTVEGTSNPNLYWYRQAAGRGLQLLFYSVGIGQISSEVPQNLSASRPQDRQFILSSKKLLLSDSGFYLCAWSDPNLRGEQFFGPGTRLTVL.